The 8 T cell receptor beta chains reported below all come from one sample, sequenced in a study of control samples from healthy donors and cancer patients. Clones were sequenced by immunoSEQ multiplex PCR, and TCRdb holds only the in-frame ones, with some missing. Seen here are about 270,000 clones, over 75% observed once, and the top ten hold approximately 12%. Sequencing input: PBMCs. The receptors stem from a woman aged 55-69 years with lung cancer.

This chain connects TRBV19 to TRBJ1-5; the D is unclear. From germline, CDR1 is LNHDA and CDR2 SQIVND (reference sequence). The length of the CDR3 is 14 residues. V was clipped by 6 bases and J by 2 bases, with 11 bases between them. Written as DNA, the CDR3 is TGTGCCAGTAGCAAAACATTTGGCAATCAGCCCCAGCATTTT. This translates into CASSKTFGNQPQHF.

This sequence joins TRBV5-1 and TRBJ1-2, with D maybe TRBD1 (5 bases). Per the germline V gene, CDR1 is SGHRS and CDR2 is YFSETQ. V was cut by 4 bases and J by 11 bases, with 15 bases left in between. This CDR3 spans 12 amino acids. The CDR3 DNA sequence: TGCGCCAGCAGCCCGGAGGATACAGGATACACCTTC. Residues: CASSPEDTGYTF. Full variable domain (outside the CDR3, taken from reference TRBV5-1 and TRBJ1-2): KAGVTQTPRYLIKTRGQQVTLSCSPISGHRSVSWYQQTPGQGLQFLFEYFSETQRNKGNFPGRFSGRQFSNSRSEMNVSTLELGDSALYLCASSPEDTGYTFGSGTRLTVV.

This clone was recorded only once. The J gene is TRBJ2-3, the V gene TRBV5-1, with 7 bases identical to TRBD2. Trimming took 0 bases from V and 4 from J; bases not matched to a gene: 8. Per the germline V gene, CDR1 is SGHRS and CDR2 is YFSETQ. This CDR3 has 16 amino acids. The CDR3 here is CASSLGGLGLSDTQYF. The CDR3 DNA reads TGCGCCAGCAGCTTGGGAGGACTAGGTCTGTCAGATACGCAGTATTTT. Based on the CDR3 plus reference TRBV5-1 and TRBJ2-3, the full variable domain is KAGVTQTPRYLIKTRGQQVTLSCSPISGHRSVSWYQQTPGQGLQFLFEYFSETQRNKGNFPGRFSGRQFSNSRSEMNVSTLELGDSALYLCASSLGGLGLSDTQYFGPGTRLTVL.

The V gene is TRBV2, the J gene TRBJ2-5, with D possibly TRBD2 on 6 matching bases. The germline V gene encodes CDR1 SNHLY and CDR2 FYNNEI. The CDR3 has 13 amino acids. V was clipped by 7 bases and J by 4 bases, with 13 bases between them. The CDR3 region has the DNA TGTGCCAGCACCTACGGGAGCCCAGAGACCCAGTACTTC. Translated, it gives CASTYGSPETQYF.

The rearrangement joins TRBV5-1 to TRBJ2-5; 7 positions agree with TRBD2. This CDR3 is 17 amino acids long. CDR1 and CDR2 (germline): SGHRS, YFSETQ. Trimming at V came to 4 bases and at J to 2 bases, leaving 14 bases not matched to a gene. The CDR3 bases are TGCGCCAGCAGCCAATCCCCGCTAGCGGCAATTCAAGAGACCCAGTACTTC. Protein: CASSQSPLAAIQETQYF.

The V gene is TRBV14, the J gene TRBJ2-7; 9 nucleotides line up with TRBD2. CDR3 length: 13 residues. CDR1 and CDR2 (germline): SGHDN, FVKESK. Unmatched junction bases numbered 4, after V lost 7 bases and J lost 3 bases. CDR3 nucleotide sequence: TGTGCCAGCACGGCTAGCGGGATCTACGAGCAGTACTTC. It is translated as CASTASGIYEQYF.

V and J are TRBV27 and TRBJ1-2; 11 nucleotides line up with TRBD1. Trimming at V came to 6 bases and at J to 8 bases, leaving 5 bases not matched to a gene. The CDR3 length is 13 residues. Germline V lookup: CDR1 MNHEY, CDR2 SMNVEV (reference sequence). The CDR3 reads CASSRRTGGGYTF. CDR3 DNA sequence: TGTGCCAGCAGCCGCCGGACAGGGGGCGGCTACACCTTC.

The sample holds a few counts of this clone. V is TRBV24-1 and J is TRBJ2-5, with a weak D call TRBD2 (6 bases). There are 14 residues in the CDR3. From germline, CDR1 is KGHDR and CDR2 SFDVKD. V was pared by 4 bases and J by 5 bases, with 13 bases between. The CDR3 loop is CATSDRRAGETQYF. The CDR3 nucleotides are TGTGCCACCAGTGACCGGAGGGCCGGTGAGACCCAGTACTTC.